The entry below describes one T cell receptor beta chain. Looked up from germline, CDR1 is MNHEY and CDR2 is SMNVEV (reference sequence). This CDR3 is 14 amino acids long. Trimming shortened V by 6 bases and J by 3 bases, and 14 bases separated the two germline ends. This specimen comes from a study of blood T cell repertoires in COVID-19. Study in general: Some COVID-19 samples were acute and others convalescent; all came from the United States, Italy and Spain. T cells, B-cell-depleted T cells, or PBMCs supplied cDNA or gDNA.

Some clones are missing from TCRdb's copy, which holds only in-frame ones; the method was immunoSEQ multiplex PCR. Seen here are around 300,000 clones, less than 90% observed once, and the top ten hold more than 10%. The sequence was collected from a human donor in a cohort sampled during active COVID-19. Material for sequencing was peripheral blood. The chain links TRBV27 to TRBJ1-2, with D possibly being TRBD1 (5 bases). CDR3 DNA: TGTGCCAGCAGCCTCCGGGAGGGGCACTATGGCTACACCTTC. It specifies CASSLREGHYGYTF.